Listed below are T cell receptor beta chains from one sample, sequenced in a study of shared clonotypes between healthy human individuals. Using immunoSEQ multiplex PCR, the repertoire was profiled, and TCRdb retains in-frame clones only, with some absent. The table records under 850,000 clones, 55% to 80% of them present only once. Sequenced material: memory CD4+ T cells sorted from blood. The source is a woman aged 25 to 39 in good health. The CDR3 runs from the conserved cysteine through the conserved F or W. Each record gives: clone size, D gene, V gene, J gene, CDR3 DNA, CDR3 protein. The D gene is left open where the match is weak. Rows give clone size only sometimes, using once, few, many, or a class for an expanded clone.

size: .; D: .; V: TRBV6-1; J: TRBJ1-5; DNA: TGTGCCAGCCTAGGGGGATGGCAGCCCCAGCATTTT; CDR3: CASLGGWQPQHF
size: .; D: .; V: TRBV18; J: TRBJ1-2; DNA: TGTGCCAGCTCCCCTGGGGTGACTAACTATGGCTACACCTTC; CDR3: CASSPGVTNYGYTF
size: once; D: .; V: TRBV6-1; J: TRBJ1-2; DNA: TGTGCCAGCAGTGAACCCCCGGGACACAGTGGCTACACCTTC; CDR3: CASSEPPGHSGYTF
size: .; D: TRBD2; V: TRBV10-1; J: TRBJ2-7; DNA: TGCGCCAGCAGTACCGGGACTAGTTTCTACGAGCAGTACTTC; CDR3: CASSTGTSFYEQYF
size: .; D: TRBD1; V: TRBV7-9; J: TRBJ2-2; DNA: TGTGCCAGCAGCTTGGCAACAGGGGTGAACACCGGGGAGCTGTTTTTT; CDR3: CASSLATGVNTGELFF
size: .; D: TRBD2; V: TRBV28; J: TRBJ2-1; DNA: TGTGCCAGCAGTCCCCTTACGCAACTAGCGGGCTTCAATGAGCAGTTCTTC; CDR3: CASSPLTQLAGFNEQFF
size: few; D: .; V: TRBV30; J: TRBJ2-1; DNA: TGTGCCTGGAGGTACAGCAGATATGAGCAGTTCTTC; CDR3: CAWRYSRYEQFF
size: .; D: .; V: TRBV6-5; J: TRBJ2-1; DNA: TGTGCCAGCAGTTACTCGAAACCCGACGGGGAGCAGTTCTTC; CDR3: CASSYSKPDGEQFF
size: once; D: .; V: TRBV28; J: TRBJ1-1; DNA: TGTGCCAGCAGTAGCCAGCTAGGGAAGGATACTGAAGCTTTCTTT; CDR3: CASSSQLGKDTEAFF
size: .; D: TRBD2; V: TRBV27; J: TRBJ2-1; DNA: TGTGCCAGCAGGAAACGCGGGAGGTCGAGCGGTGAGCAGTTCTTC; CDR3: CASRKRGRSSGEQFF
size: .; D: TRBD2; V: TRBV18; J: TRBJ2-1; DNA: TGTGCCAGCTCACCTCTTCTAGCGGGAGCGGGACAGTTCTTC; CDR3: CASSPLLAGAGQFF
size: few; D: .; V: TRBV6-1; J: TRBJ1-1; DNA: TGTGCCAGCCGGACACAGAACACTGAAGCTTTCTTT; CDR3: CASRTQNTEAFF
size: few; D: .; V: TRBV6-5; J: TRBJ2-7; DNA: TGTGCCAGCAGCCACTATCCCCGGGACTCCTACGAGCAGTACTTC; CDR3: CASSHYPRDSYEQYF
size: .; D: TRBD1; V: TRBV7-9; J: TRBJ1-1; DNA: TGTGCCAGCAGGGGGACAGGGGGCGGGACTGAAGCTTTCTTT; CDR3: CASRGTGGGTEAFF
size: many; D: .; V: TRBV6-1; J: TRBJ1-2; DNA: TGTGCCAGCAGTGACCCCTCGATATCAGGCAACTATGGCTACACCTTC; CDR3: CASSDPSISGNYGYTF
size: .; D: TRBD1; V: TRBV28; J: TRBJ2-7; DNA: TGTGCCAGCAGTTTCCGGGACAGGACTCACGAGCAGTACTTC; CDR3: CASSFRDRTHEQYF
size: .; D: .; V: TRBV5-6; J: TRBJ2-6; DNA: TGTGCCAGCAGCTGGAGGGTAGTTGGGGCCAACGTCCTGACTTTC; CDR3: CASSWRVVGANVLTF
size: many; D: TRBD2; V: TRBV4-2; J: TRBJ2-7; DNA: TGTGCCAGCAGCCAAGACCCGACTAGCGGGAGCAACGAGCAGTACTTC; CDR3: CASSQDPTSGSNEQYF
size: .; D: .; V: TRBV4-1; J: TRBJ2-7; DNA: TGCGCCAGCAGCCCCCTAAGTGGCGTCCCTCCCTACGAGCAGTACTTC; CDR3: CASSPLSGVPPYEQYF
size: few; D: .; V: TRBV15; J: TRBJ2-1; DNA: TGTGCCACCAGCAGGACAATTTACGCGAATGAGCAGTTCTTC; CDR3: CATSRTIYANEQFF
size: .; D: TRBD2; V: TRBV9; J: TRBJ2-7; DNA: TGTGCCAGCAGCGTAGAAGGGGGACTAGCGGGAGGATACGAGCAGTACTTC; CDR3: CASSVEGGLAGGYEQYF
size: .; D: TRBD1; V: TRBV15; J: TRBJ2-4; DNA: TGTGCCACCAGCAGAAAAAGGACAGGGTTGCGCATTCAGTACTTC; CDR3: CATSRKRTGLRIQYF
size: many; D: .; V: TRBV19; J: TRBJ1-4; DNA: TGTGCCAGTAGTATGCAGGTTGCAACTAATGAAAAACTGTTTTTT; CDR3: CASSMQVATNEKLFF
size: many; D: .; V: TRBV21-1; J: TRBJ2-7; DNA: TGTGCCAGCAGCAAAGACTGTAGAGGGCAGTACTTC; CDR3: CASSKDCRGQYF
size: .; D: .; V: TRBV2; J: TRBJ2-5; DNA: TGTGCCAGCAGTGGCCTACCCTTAACAGGAGGGGAGACCCAGTACTTC; CDR3: CASSGLPLTGGETQYF
size: .; D: .; V: TRBV5-1; J: TRBJ2-3; DNA: TGCGCCAGCAGCTCGGGACTGAGCACAGATACGCAGTATTTT; CDR3: CASSSGLSTDTQYF
size: many; D: TRBD2; V: TRBV27; J: TRBJ2-7; DNA: TGTGCCAGCAGTTCCTCTACCTGGACTAGCGGCGAGGAGTACTTC; CDR3: CASSSSTWTSGEEYF